The 31 T cell receptor beta chains given below trace back to one sample, sequenced in a study of cytomegalovirus exposure and HLA in healthy donors. The PCR contained 60 Vbeta and 13 Jbeta primers. Data came from immunoSEQ multiplex PCR; TCRdb stores just in-frame clones and leaves some out. The sample holds under 200,000 clones, roughly 78% seen once. The source material was PBMCs. Receptors originate from a woman in her forties in good health and CMV-seronegative.

The chain couples TRBV11-2 to TRBJ2-1; possibly TRBD2 for D (6 bases). The CDR3 sequence is 13 residues long. Germline CDR1 SGHAT, CDR2 FQNNGV. V was cut by 4 bases and J by 5 bases, with 9 bases left in between. In nucleotides, the CDR3 is TGTGCCAGCAGCTGGGGGGACCACAATGAGCAGTTCTTC. Translation: CASSWGDHNEQFF.

The rearrangement joins TRBV5-6 to TRBJ1-1; D call uncertain. CDR1 and CDR2 from the germline V gene are SGHDT and YYEEEE. The ends were cut back, 2 bases at V and 0 bases at J, with 8 bases in the middle. The CDR3 totals 14 residues. The CDR3 nucleotides read TGTGCCAGCAGCTTCTTCAGTTTGAACACTGAAGCTTTCTTT. Its protein product is CASSFFSLNTEAFF.

The V gene is TRBV28, the J gene TRBJ1-3; no clear D gene. Trimming took off 3 bases at V and 3 bases at J, with 12 bases between the two ends. Germline V gene lookup returns CDR1 MDHEN and CDR2 SYDVKM. The CDR3 sequence is 15 residues long. The CDR3 bases are TGTGCCAGCAGTTTTCGGGGTAGCTTTGGAAACACCATATATTTT. Translated, it gives CASSFRGSFGNTIYF.

The rearrangement links TRBV13 to TRBJ2-7, with 9 nucleotides matching TRBD1. Trimming removed 5 bases from V and 4 bases from J; junction bases left unmatched: 9. The germline V gene encodes CDR1 PRHDT and CDR2 FYEKMQ (reference sequence). The CDR3 consists of 15 residues. This CDR3 is CASSRTGGAGYEQYF. The DNA of the CDR3 is TGTGCCAGCAGCCGTACAGGGGGCGCAGGATACGAGCAGTACTTC. Variable domain in full (rest from reference TRBV13 and TRBJ2-7): AAGVIQSPRHLIKEKRETATLKCYPIPRHDTVYWYQQGPGQDPQFLISFYEKMQSDKGSIPDRFSAQQFSDYHSELNMSSLELGDSALYFCASSRTGGAGYEQYFGPGTRLTVT.

Here the CDR3 DNA reads TGTGCCAGCAGCCCTTGGGGGACAGGGGGCGACGAGCAGTACTTC. It yields the protein CASSPWGTGGDEQYF. This chain joins TRBV11-2 and TRBJ2-7; 12 bases are a match to TRBD1. The CDR3 has 15 residues. The germline V gene encodes CDR1 SGHAT and CDR2 FQNNGV. V lost 5 bases and J lost 5; bases outside the gene matches: 7.

The table lists this clone with a count of one. The chain recombines TRBV10-1 with TRBJ1-1; 7 positions agree with TRBD1. The CDR3 runs to 17 residues. CDR1 WNHNN and CDR2 SYGVQD come from the germline V gene (reference sequence). V lost 6 bases, J lost 0 bases, and 13 bases stayed unmatched. CDR3 sequence: CASRAGTAPFLNTEAFF. Here the CDR3 DNA reads TGCGCCAGCAGGGCCGGGACAGCGCCGTTTCTGAACACTGAAGCTTTCTTT.

This clone appeared once. V is TRBV2 and J is TRBJ2-1; perhaps TRBD1 as D (5 bases). The CDR3 is 13 residues long. Trimming removed 5 bases from V and 8 bases from J, with 13 bases in between. Germline lookup yields CDR1 SNHLY and CDR2 FYNNEI. Here the CDR3 DNA reads TGTGCCAGCAGTAGGGATGTAGGGGATGAGCAGTTCTTC. This gives the protein CASSRDVGDEQFF.

This chain uses TRBV5-4 with TRBJ2-7; 8 positions agree with TRBD2. V trimming: 4 bases; J trimming: 4 bases; junction bases outside the gene matches: 10. Germline CDR1 SGHNT, CDR2 YYREEE (reference sequence). The CDR3 is 15 residues long. CDR3 protein: CASSVSGTSTYEQYF. The CDR3 bases are TGTGCCAGCAGCGTATCCGGGACTAGTACATACGAGCAGTACTTC.

This chain links TRBV11-2 with TRBJ2-2; 9 bases fit TRBD1. CDR3 length equals 17 residues. Per germline, CDR1 SGHAT and CDR2 FQNNGV. The ends lost 0 bases at V and 7 bases at J; junction bases unmatched: 9. The DNA for the CDR3 is TGTGCCAGCAGCTTAGAGGGAGGGACAGGGCGTCTCGGGGAGCTGTTTTTT. It specifies CASSLEGGTGRLGELFF.

The rearrangement links TRBV5-6 to TRBJ1-2; D may be TRBD1 (6 bases). The CDR3 contains 13 residues. Trimming left V 1 base short and J 3 bases short, with 7 bases between. In germline, CDR1 is SGHDT, CDR2 YYEEEE. The CDR3 DNA reads as TGTGCCAGCAGCTTGAAGGGGGACTATGGCTACACCTTC. This codes for CASSLKGDYGYTF. The full variable domain, with the rest looked up from reference TRBV5-6 and TRBJ1-2, is DAGVTQSPTHLIKTRGQQVTLRCSPKSGHDTVSWYQQALGQGPQFIFQYYEEEERQRGNFPDRFSGHQFPNYSSELNVNALLLGDSALYLCASSLKGDYGYTFGSGTRLTVV.

This sequence joins TRBV13 and TRBJ1-1, with D uncertain. V dropped 5 bases and J dropped 4 bases, with 17 bases sitting between them. This CDR3 comprises 15 residues. Germline V CDR1 and CDR2: PRHDT, FYEKMQ (reference sequence). The CDR3 is CASSPLGVGVTEAFF. The CDR3 coding sequence is TGTGCCAGCAGCCCCCTCGGGGTGGGAGTCACTGAAGCTTTCTTT.

The V call is TRBV2, the J call TRBJ2-1, with 15 positions matching TRBD2. The ends lost 6 bases at V and 4 bases at J; junction bases unmatched: 7. This CDR3 region has 17 residues. The germline CDR1 and CDR2 sequences are SNHLY and FYNNEI. In nucleotides, the CDR3 is TGTGCCAGCAGCGAACCCGGGACTAGCGGGGGGTACAATGAGCAGTTCTTC. Amino acid sequence: CASSEPGTSGGYNEQFF. The full variable domain, completed using reference TRBV2 and TRBJ2-1, is EPEVTQTPSHQVTQMGQEVILRCVPISNHLYFYWYRQILGQKVEFLVSFYNNEISEKSEIFDDQFSVERPDGSNFTLKIRSTKLEDSAMYFCASSEPGTSGGYNEQFFGPGTRLTVL.

The rearrangement joins TRBV28 to TRBJ2-5; D uncertain. This CDR3 is 11 amino acids long. The V end was cut by 3 bases, the J end by 5 bases, with 4 bases between. Germline CDR1 is MDHEN and CDR2 is SYDVKM. The CDR3 bases are TGTGCCAGCAGTTTTTCTGAGACCCAGTACTTC. Translating it yields CASSFSETQYF.

The rearrangement uses TRBV27 and TRBJ2-4, with D tentatively TRBD2 (6 bases). The CDR3 is made up of 16 amino acids. Germline CDR1 and CDR2: MNHEY and SMNVEV (reference sequence). V was clipped by 5 bases and J by 1 base, with 15 bases between them. CDR3 in amino acids: CASSGGTWLAKNIQYF. The CDR3 DNA reads TGTGCCAGCAGTGGCGGGACTTGGTTGGCCAAAAACATTCAGTACTTC.

The chain has TRBV5-8 and TRBJ1-4, with D unresolved. Trimming removed 0 bases at V and 6 bases at J, with 15 bases between. The CDR3 totals 16 residues. CDR1 is SGHTS and CDR2 is YDEGEE in the germline V gene. CDR3 loop: CASSLALTSGDEKLFF. CDR3 sequence (DNA): TGTGCCAGCAGCTTGGCCCTAACCTCCGGGGATGAAAAACTGTTTTTT.

The chain is built from TRBV2 and TRBJ2-5; D is unresolved. TRBJ2-7 matches the DNA end more closely, so the J call is doubtful. Germline lookup yields CDR1 SNHLY and CDR2 FYNNEI. This CDR3 is 11 amino acids long. This CDR3 is CASSSSYEQYF. In DNA, the CDR3 is TGTGCCAGCAGTTCGTCCTACGAGCAGTACTTC.

J is TRBJ2-1 and V is TRBV9, with TRBD2 as a possible D gene (6 bases). V was trimmed by 4 bases and J by 6 bases, leaving 17 bases between them. CDR3 length: 15 residues. Germline CDR1 reads SGDLS; CDR2 reads YYNGEE. For the CDR3, the DNA is TGTGCCAGCAGCCCCCGTTCCTGGGGAGGCAATGAGCAGTTCTTC. This encodes CASSPRSWGGNEQFF.

This clone was seen only a few times. The chain employs TRBV6-1 and TRBJ1-3, with D possibly TRBD1 on 5 matching bases. Looked up from germline, CDR1 is MNHNS and CDR2 is SASEGT. The length of the CDR3 is 13 residues. V gave up 4 bases and J gave up 13 bases, with 17 bases separating them. The CDR3 bases are TGTGCCAGCAGTGTTGAAACGCAGGGTCAGATATATTTT. Amino acids: CASSVETQGQIYF.

The rearrangement uses TRBV4-1 and TRBJ2-7; D call uncertain. The CDR3 contains 16 residues. The V end was cut by 1 base, the J end by 4 bases, with 17 bases between. Per germline, CDR1 MGHRA and CDR2 YSYEKL. The DNA of the CDR3 is TGCGCCAGCAGCCAAGTATCTGAGCCGAATTTATACGAGCAGTACTTC. Its protein product is CASSQVSEPNLYEQYF.

The genes are TRBV7-8 and TRBJ2-3, with 16 bases aligning to TRBD2. CDR1 is SGHVS and CDR2 is FQNEAQ in the germline V gene. The CDR3 consists of 16 residues. V gave up 4 bases and J gave up 4 bases; unmatched junction bases: 2. The CDR3 is CASSSGTSGGADTQYF. CDR3 nucleotide sequence: TGTGCCAGCAGCTCAGGGACTAGCGGGGGGGCAGATACGCAGTATTTT.

CDR3 region: CASSLRDSMNTEAFF. The CDR3 bases are TGTGCCAGCAGTCTCCGGGACAGCATGAACACTGAAGCTTTCTTT. The chain has TRBV28 and TRBJ1-1, with TRBD1 matching over 7 bases. The V gene end was trimmed by 5 bases and the J gene end by 0 bases; junction bases not matched to a gene: 6. Germline CDR1 MDHEN, CDR2 SYDVKM. The CDR3 is made up of 15 amino acids.

Notes on this clone: One junction end disagrees with the germline gene, perhaps due to a read error. The CDR3 loop is CASSEGGTERMNTEAFF. CDR3 DNA: TGTGCCAGCAGCGAAGGGGGGACAGAACGTATGAACACTGAAGCTTTCTTT. The chain couples TRBV6-1 to TRBJ1-1; 7 nucleotides align to TRBD1. This CDR3 is built from 17 residues. Per the germline V gene, CDR1 is MNHNS and CDR2 is SASEGT.

This clone was found a few times. The genes are TRBV6-5 and TRBJ2-7; D is perhaps TRBD1 (6 bases). This CDR3 is built from 11 residues. V gave up 6 bases and J gave up 7 bases, with 10 bases separating them. Germline values: CDR1 MNHEY, CDR2 SVGAGI. CDR3 amino acids: CASRQGREQYF. CDR3 DNA: TGTGCCAGCAGACAGGGCCGGGAGCAGTACTTC.

V and J are TRBV7-2 and TRBJ1-2; 11 bases are a match to TRBD1. V lost 5 bases, J lost 8 bases, and 10 bases stayed unmatched. Germline V gene sequence: CDR1 SGHTA, CDR2 FQGNSA. CDR3 size: 15 residues. For the CDR3, the DNA is TGTGCCAGCAGCCAAGATGGGACAGGGGGTTTGGGCTACACCTTC. As protein: CASSQDGTGGLGYTF.

V usage is TRBV27 and J usage is TRBJ2-5; D not certain. V lost 0 bases, J lost 5 bases, and 13 bases lay in between. Per germline, CDR1 MNHEY and CDR2 SMNVEV (reference sequence). This CDR3 has 15 residues. The CDR3 nucleotides read TGTGCCAGCAGTTTATCGTTCCCCTCCCAGGAGACCCAGTACTTC. Residues: CASSLSFPSQETQYF.

In its sample, this clone was seen a few times. This chain joins TRBV6-1 and TRBJ1-5; unclear D gene. V was trimmed by 8 bases and J by 9 bases, leaving 17 bases between them. The CDR3 extends over 13 amino acids. CDR1 MNHNS and CDR2 SASEGT come from the germline V gene. The CDR3 protein is CASSTEPSGPQHF. The CDR3 DNA reads TGTGCCAGCTCTACGGAACCGTCGGGGCCCCAGCATTTT.

The J gene is TRBJ1-2, the V gene TRBV28; unclear D gene. CDR1 and CDR2 (germline): MDHEN, SYDVKM. This CDR3 is built from 15 residues. V was clipped by 2 bases and J by 8 bases, with 18 bases between them. The CDR3 is CASSLVSRGRGGYTF. Written as DNA, the CDR3 is TGTGCCAGCAGTTTAGTATCGCGTGGGAGAGGAGGCTACACCTTC.

This chain uses TRBV29-1 with TRBJ2-1; the match to TRBD1 covers 7 bases. The CDR3 is 14 residues long. V trimming: 7 bases; J trimming: 7 bases; junction bases outside the gene matches: 13. Germline lookup yields CDR1 SQVTM and CDR2 ANQGSEA. The CDR3 region has the DNA TGCAGCGGATTACAGGGGTCCGGCTTTAATGAGCAGTTCTTC. Encoded protein: CSGLQGSGFNEQFF.

The chain combines TRBV10-3 with TRBJ2-2; 11 nucleotides line up with TRBD1. The CDR3 loop spans 15 amino acids. Trimming cost V 9 bases and J 7 bases; bases outside gene matches: 10. Germline V lookup: CDR1 ENHRY, CDR2 SYGVKD. The CDR3 region is CAIRDRGTPNGELFF. In nucleotides, the CDR3 is TGTGCCATAAGGGACAGGGGGACCCCCAACGGGGAGCTGTTTTTT.

This rearrangement joins TRBV19 to TRBJ1-6; perhaps TRBD1 as D (5 bases). The CDR3 has 16 residues. The V gene's germline CDR1 is LNHDA and CDR2 SQIVND (reference sequence). The V gene lost 5 bases and the J gene lost 4 bases, with 15 bases spanning the gap. The CDR3 here is CASSPGGVMYNSPLHF. As DNA, the CDR3 is TGTGCCAGTAGTCCCGGAGGGGTTATGTATAATTCACCCCTCCACTTT.

This chain links TRBV5-6 with TRBJ1-4; D is unclear. Germline V lookup: CDR1 SGHDT, CDR2 YYEEEE. The V gene lost 0 bases and the J gene lost 0 bases, with 6 bases spanning the gap. There are 15 residues in the CDR3. The CDR3 DNA is TGTGCCAGCAGCTTGGCCGGTGCAACTAATGAAAAACTGTTTTTT. Encoded protein: CASSLAGATNEKLFF.